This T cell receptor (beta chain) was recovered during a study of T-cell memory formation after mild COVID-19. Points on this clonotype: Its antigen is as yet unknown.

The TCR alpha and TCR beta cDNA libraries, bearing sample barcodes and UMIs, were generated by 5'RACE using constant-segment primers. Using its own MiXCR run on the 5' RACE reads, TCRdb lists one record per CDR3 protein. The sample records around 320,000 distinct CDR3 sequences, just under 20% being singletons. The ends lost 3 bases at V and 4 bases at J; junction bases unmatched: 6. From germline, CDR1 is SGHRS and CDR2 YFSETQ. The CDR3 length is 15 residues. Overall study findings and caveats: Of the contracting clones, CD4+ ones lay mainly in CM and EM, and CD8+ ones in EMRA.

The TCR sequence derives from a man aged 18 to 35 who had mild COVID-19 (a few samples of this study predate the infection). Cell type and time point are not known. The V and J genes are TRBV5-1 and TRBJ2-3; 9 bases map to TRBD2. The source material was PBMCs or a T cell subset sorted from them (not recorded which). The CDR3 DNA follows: TGCGCCAGCAGCTCAGGACTAGCGACCGCAGATACGCAGTATTTT. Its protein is CASSSGLATADTQYF.